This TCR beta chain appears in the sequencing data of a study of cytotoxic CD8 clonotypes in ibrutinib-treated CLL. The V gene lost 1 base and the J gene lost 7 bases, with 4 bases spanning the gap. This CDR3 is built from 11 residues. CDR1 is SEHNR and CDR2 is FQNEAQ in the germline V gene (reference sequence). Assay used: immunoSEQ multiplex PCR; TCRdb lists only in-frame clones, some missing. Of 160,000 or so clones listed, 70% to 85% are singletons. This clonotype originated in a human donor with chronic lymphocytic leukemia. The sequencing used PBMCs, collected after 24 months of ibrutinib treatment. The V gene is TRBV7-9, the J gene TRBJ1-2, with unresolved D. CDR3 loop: CASSLGSGYTF. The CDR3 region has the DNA TGTGCCAGCAGCTTAGGGAGTGGCTACACCTTC.